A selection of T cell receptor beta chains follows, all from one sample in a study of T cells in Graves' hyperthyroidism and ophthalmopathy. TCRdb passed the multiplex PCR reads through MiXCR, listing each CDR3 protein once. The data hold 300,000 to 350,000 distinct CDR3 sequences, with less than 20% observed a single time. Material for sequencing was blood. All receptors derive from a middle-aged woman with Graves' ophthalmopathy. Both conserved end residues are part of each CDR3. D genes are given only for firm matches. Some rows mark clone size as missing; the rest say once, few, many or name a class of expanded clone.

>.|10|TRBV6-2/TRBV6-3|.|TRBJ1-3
TGTGCCAGCAGCGACCGGGCCTTATATTTT
CASSDRALYF
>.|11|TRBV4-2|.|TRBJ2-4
TGTGCCAGCAGGGCCAAAAACATTCAGTACTTC
CASRAKNIQYF
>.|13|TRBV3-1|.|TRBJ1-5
TGTGCCAGCAGCCGAAAGCCGAATCAGCCCCAGCATTTT
CASSRKPNQPQHF
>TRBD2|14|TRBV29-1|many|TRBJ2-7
TGCAGCGCCGTGCCTAGCGGGACGACCTACGAGCAGTACTTC
CSAVPSGTTYEQYF
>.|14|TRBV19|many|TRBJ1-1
TGTGCCAGTAGTTCTGACCGGCGGAGAACTGAAGCTTTCTTT
CASSSDRRRTEAFF
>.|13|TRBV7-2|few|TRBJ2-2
TGTGCCAGCAGCCCCCCCACGACCGGGGAGCTGTTTTTT
CASSPPTTGELFF
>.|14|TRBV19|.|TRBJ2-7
TGTGCCAGTAGGGCTAGCGCGGGCTCCTACGAGCAGTACTTC
CASRASAGSYEQYF
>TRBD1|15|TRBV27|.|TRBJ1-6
TGTGCCAGCAGGGTCGGGACAGGCGGTATGGCACCCCTCCACTTT
CASRVGTGGMAPLHF
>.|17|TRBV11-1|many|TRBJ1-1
TGTGCCAGCAGCTTAGAATTAGGGGCAGTCGAGAACACTGAAGCTTTCTTT
CASSLELGAVENTEAFF
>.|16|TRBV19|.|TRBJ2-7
TGTGCCAGTAGTATAGATCCCACCAGTGAGACCTACGAGCAGTACTTC
CASSIDPTSETYEQYF
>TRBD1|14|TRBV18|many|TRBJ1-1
TGTGCCAGCTCAGCACAGGGGGCGCGCACTGAAGCTTTCTTT
CASSAQGARTEAFF
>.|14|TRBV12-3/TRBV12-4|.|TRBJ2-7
TGTGCCAGCAGTGATGTAAACAGGGCCCACGAGCAGTCCTTC
CASSDVNRAHEQSF
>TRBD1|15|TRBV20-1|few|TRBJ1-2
TGCAGTGCTAGTCGAGGGGGCGGGAGGTCCTATGGCTACACCTTC
CSASRGGGRSYGYTF
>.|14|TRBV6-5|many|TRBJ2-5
TGTGCCAGCAGCAGCATCGGGGTGACGGAGACCCAGTACTTC
CASSSIGVTETQYF
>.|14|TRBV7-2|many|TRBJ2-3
TGTGCCAGCAGTCCCCAATCTGGGTCCGATACGCAGTATTTT
CASSPQSGSDTQYF
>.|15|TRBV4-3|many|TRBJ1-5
TGCGCCAGCAGCCAAGATTCGGGGGTGGGTCAGCCCCAGCATTTT
CASSQDSGVGQPQHF
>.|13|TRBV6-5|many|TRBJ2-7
TGTGCCAGCGCGGGACTCCTTACCTACGAGCAGTACTTC
CASAGLLTYEQYF
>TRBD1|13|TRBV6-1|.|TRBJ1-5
TGTGCCAGCAGATCCGACAGGGCCCAGCCCCAGCATTTT
CASRSDRAQPQHF
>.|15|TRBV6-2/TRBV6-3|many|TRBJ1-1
TGTGCCAGCAGTTCAACCGGGACGGTGAACACTGAAGCTTTCTTT
CASSSTGTVNTEAFF
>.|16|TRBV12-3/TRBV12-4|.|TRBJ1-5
TGTGCCAGCAGTTTAGAGGGGAGGGGGAGCAATCAGCCCCAGCATTTT
CASSLEGRGSNQPQHF
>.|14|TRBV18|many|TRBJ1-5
TGTGCCAGCTCACCCAGGGAATTCAATCAGCCCCAGCATTTT
CASSPREFNQPQHF
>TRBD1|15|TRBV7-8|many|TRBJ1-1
TGTGCCAGCAGCTTAGTTCCAGGGGGCTGGACTGAAGCTTTCTTT
CASSLVPGGWTEAFF
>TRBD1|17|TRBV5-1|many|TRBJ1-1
TGCGCCAGCAGCTCGGCAGGGGGGGGGACCATGAACACTGAAGCTTTCTTT
CASSSAGGGTMNTEAFF